This T cell receptor beta chain is from a study of T cells in Graves' hyperthyroidism and ophthalmopathy. Turning to the study itself: Peripheral blood samples were taken at initial diagnosis, prior to any treatment.

This CDR3 has 11 residues. Germline CDR1 and CDR2: DFQATT and SNEGSKA (reference sequence). The V end lost 4 bases, the J end lost 3 bases, and 7 bases lay between the germline ends. Researchers amplified the TCR beta CDR3 regions from RNA transcripts. A first-round RT-PCR of the TCR CDR3 used the HTBI primer set. From the multiplex PCR reads, TCRdb called clonotypes with MiXCR, one entry per CDR3 protein. Of approximately 480,000 distinct CDR3 sequences in the sample, around 20% are singletons; the top ten hold approximately 26%. These patients, aged 18 to 65, had recently diagnosed hyperthyroidism lasting under 2 months. This clonotype was observed a handful of times.

Sequences were obtained from blood. The V and J genes are TRBV20-1 and TRBJ2-7; D ambiguous. The receptor's source is a man aged 18-30 years with Graves' hyperthyroidism. The CDR3 DNA reads TGCAGTGCTAAACCCCTCTACGAGCAGTACTTC. This sequence encodes CSAKPLYEQYF.